The rows below give T cell receptor beta chains drawn from one sample of a study of T cell responses to AZD1222 COVID-19 vaccine. Assay: immunoSEQ multiplex PCR; the TCRdb copy retains only in-frame clones and omits some. The repertoire holds roughly 120,000 clones, with about 90% as singletons. The sample here was peripheral blood, taken on day 0 of AZD1222 vaccination. These receptors all come from an adult in good health. Both conserved end residues are part of each CDR3. A D gene is named only where the DNA matches it firmly. Clone size is not always given. Where it is, it says once, few, many or a class for expanded clones.

V gene	D gene	clone size	J gene	CDR3 DNA	CDR3 protein
TRBV14	NA	NA	TRBJ1-2	TGTGCCAGCAGCCCGGACTTTGGCTATGGCTACACCTTC	CASSPDFGYGYTF
TRBV5-1	NA	NA	TRBJ2-7	TGCGCCAGCCGCTACCAAAACGAGCAGTACTTC	CASRYQNEQYF
TRBV2	NA	NA	TRBJ2-1	TGTGCCACCCGAGGGGGTCCCAATGAGCAGTTCTTC	CATRGGPNEQFF
TRBV7-9	NA	NA	TRBJ1-2	TGTGCCAGCAGCTTCCCCCCCAACGGACAGCCCAACTATGGCTACACCTTC	CASSFPPNGQPNYGYTF
TRBV5-1	TRBD1	NA	TRBJ2-6	TGCGCCAGCACTCCCCCGGGCGTGGGACAGGGGTTCTCTGGGGCCAACGTCCTGACTTTC	CASTPPGVGQGFSGANVLTF
TRBV5-1	NA	NA	TRBJ2-7	TGCGCCAGCAGCCCAAGAGCCGGAGGGACTGCCTACGAGCAGTACTTC	CASSPRAGGTAYEQYF
TRBV7-8	TRBD1	NA	TRBJ2-5	TGTGCCAGCAGCCAGGGACAGCAAGAGACCCAGTACTTC	CASSQGQQETQYF
TRBV28	NA	once	TRBJ1-2	TGTGCCAGCAGTTTGTGGGGTAATGGCTACACCTTC	CASSLWGNGYTF
TRBV27	NA	NA	TRBJ2-6	TGTGCCAGCAGCGGGTTTGTGTCTGGGGCCAACGTCCTGACTTTC	CASSGFVSGANVLTF
TRBV28	NA	NA	TRBJ1-6	TGTGCCAGCAGTTTATGGGGGGGTGGGCAGACCCCTTCACCCCTCCACTTT	CASSLWGGGQTPSPLHF
TRBV10-3	NA	NA	TRBJ2-7	TGTGCCATCAGTGAGTCTCGCAGGAGCTCCTACGAGCAGTACTTC	CAISESRRSSYEQYF
TRBV4-3	NA	NA	TRBJ2-1	TGCGCCAGCAGCCAGGTGGGGGTAGAAGGTGAGCAGTTCTTC	CASSQVGVEGEQFF
TRBV7-2	NA	NA	TRBJ1-1	TGTGCCAGCAGCTTTTCTAGGGGGGCGGCGAACACTGAAGCTTTCTTT	CASSFSRGAANTEAFF
TRBV7-2	NA	NA	TRBJ1-5	TGTGCCAGCAGCTTAGGGGTACAGCCCCAGCATTTT	CASSLGVQPQHF
TRBV6-6	NA	NA	TRBJ1-1	TGTGCCAGCAAGAACTCCTTACATGAAGCTTTCTTT	CASKNSLHEAFF
TRBV19	NA	NA	TRBJ1-5	TGTGCCAGTAGCACCGGACTCTACGGGGGTCAGCCCCAGCATTTT	CASSTGLYGGQPQHF
TRBV7-2	NA	NA	TRBJ1-4	TGTGCCAGCAGCTTATCAGGGGAAAAACTGTTTTTT	CASSLSGEKLFF
TRBV27	NA	NA	TRBJ2-3	TGTGCCAGCAGTTTCGGACTGGATACGCAGTATTTT	CASSFGLDTQYF
TRBV6-2/TRBV6-3	TRBD1	NA	TRBJ1-4	TGTGCCAGCAGTTACTCCGGACAGGCGATAACTAATGAAAAACTGTTTTTT	CASSYSGQAITNEKLFF
TRBV18	NA	NA	TRBJ1-2	TGTGCCAGCTCACCCGCCGGGGTTGGTTTGCCTAACTATGGCTACACCTTC	CASSPAGVGLPNYGYTF
TRBV27	NA	NA	TRBJ1-6	TGTGCCAGCAGTTTATCGCGTAGGGGAGGTTCACCCCTCCACTTT	CASSLSRRGGSPLHF
TRBV4-3	NA	few	TRBJ2-1	TGCGCCAGCAGCCAAGACCCCGCCGCCGGGGGATCCTACAATGAGCAGTTCTTC	CASSQDPAAGGSYNEQFF
TRBV6-2/TRBV6-3	TRBD2	NA	TRBJ2-7	TGTGCCAGCAGTTACCGAGCGGGGATCTACGAGCAGTACTTC	CASSYRAGIYEQYF
TRBV5-6	TRBD1	NA	TRBJ1-5	TGTGCCAGCAGCTTGTTTATAGGGACAGGGAACAATCAGCCCCAGCATTTT	CASSLFIGTGNNQPQHF
TRBV2	NA	NA	TRBJ1-1	TGTGCCAGCCTCACATCGAACACTGAAGCTTTCTTT	CASLTSNTEAFF
TRBV3-1/TRBV3-2	NA	NA	TRBJ2-7	TGTGCCAGCAGCCAAGAGCACTACCCCTACGAGCAGTACTTC	CASSQEHYPYEQYF
TRBV15	TRBD1	NA	TRBJ1-2	TGTGCCACCAGCAGGACCACTTGGGGACAGGGGGCTCAATCGGACTATGGCTACACCTTC	CATSRTTWGQGAQSDYGYTF
TRBV28	NA	NA	TRBJ2-2	TGTGCCAGCAGTAGTATCGGGACTTCGACGACCGGGGAGCTGTTTTTT	CASSSIGTSTTGELFF
TRBV2	TRBD1	NA	TRBJ2-7	TGTGCCACCAAAGAAGATTTACAGGGGTCCGAGCAGTACTTC	CATKEDLQGSEQYF
TRBV9	TRBD1	few	TRBJ2-2	TGTGCCAGCAGCGTAGCTGACGGGACAGGGGGCACCGGGGAGCTGTTTTTT	CASSVADGTGGTGELFF
TRBV5-4	NA	NA	TRBJ1-4	TGTGCCAGCAGCTTTAGGTCCGACCCGCGGAATGAAAAACTGTTTTTT	CASSFRSDPRNEKLFF
TRBV4-3	TRBD2	NA	TRBJ2-1	TGCGCCAGCAGCCAAGATTTGACGGGGGGACCTGAGCAGTTCTTC	CASSQDLTGGPEQFF
TRBV6-2/TRBV6-3	TRBD1	once	TRBJ2-7	TGTGCCAGCAGTTCCAGGGGGCGCCGTGGGGGCGGCCATCGGTACGAGCAGTACTTC	CASSSRGRRGGGHRYEQYF
TRBV7-2	NA	NA	TRBJ1-2	TGTGCCAGCAGCTTTCCCCCCGACAGCGTCTATGGCTACACCTTC	CASSFPPDSVYGYTF
TRBV4-1	NA	NA	TRBJ1-3	TGCGCCAGCAGCCAAGCTGTTTTCGGAAACACCATATATTTT	CASSQAVFGNTIYF